This T cell receptor (beta chain) was sequenced during a study of a mutant IDH1 vaccine in newly diagnosed glioma. Study-level background: Previous care, which was radiotherapy, temozolomide, or both, most often involved both.

Data came from immunoSEQ multiplex PCR; TCRdb stores just in-frame clones and leaves some out. The data contain approximately 67,000 clones, 80% to 90% of them seen just once; the ten biggest clones take up about 4.8%. The germline CDR1 and CDR2 sequences are SEHNR and FQNEAQ (reference sequence). This CDR3 contains 16 residues. V was cut by 0 bases and J by 1 base, with 12 bases left in between. Notes on the study in general: The study observed vaccine-induced immune responses in around 94% of patients. There seemed to be no relation between pseudoprogression and changes in top peripheral T cell clonotypes.

Time point of the sample: baseline, week 1 (first vaccination visit). Treatment specified: pre-vaccination baseline after standard-of-care therapy. About this clone: The target antigen is unknown.

The receptor was isolated from a woman younger than 30 with glioma. Some clones in this sample may be carry-over from other donors' samples. Specimen: peripheral blood mononuclear cells (PBMCs), collected from a glioma patient treated with radiotherapy, temozolomide or both. The chain joins TRBV7-9 to TRBJ1-2; D might be TRBD1 (6 bases). For the CDR3, the DNA is TGTGCCAGCAGCTTAGCATCAGGGGCGGATAACTATGGCTACACCTTC. It codes for CASSLASGADNYGYTF.